These 20 T cell receptor beta chains share one sample of origin, sequenced in a study of OX40 agonist ivuxolimab in advanced cancers. This table comes from immunoSEQ multiplex PCR, and its TCRdb copy is limited to in-frame clones, with some not included. The repertoire holds tens of thousands of clones, with approximately 90% as singletons. The source material was CD4+ or CD8+ T cells sorted from blood, sampled in a trial of the OX40 agonist ivuxolimab. Receptors originate from an adult with an advanced solid tumor such as melanoma, head and neck, liver or kidney cancer.

The chain is built from TRBV18 and TRBJ1-6, with 7 bases fitting TRBD1. This CDR3 region has 16 residues. Germline CDR1 reads KGHSH; CDR2 reads LQKENI. V was clipped by 2 bases and J by 3 bases; unmatched bases: 4. Here the CDR3 DNA reads TGTGCCAGCTCACCAACCGGGACAGACTATAATTCACCCCTCCACTTT. Residues: CASSPTGTDYNSPLHF.

The chain uses TRBV30 and TRBJ2-4; D not certain. V lost 0 bases, J lost 6 bases, and 9 bases lay in between. This CDR3 comprises 13 residues. Germline V gives CDR1 GTSNPN, CDR2 SVGIG (reference sequence). The CDR3 spells CAWSVMDGNIQYF. In nucleotides, the CDR3 is TGTGCCTGGAGTGTAATGGATGGAAACATTCAGTACTTC. Looking up the rest from reference TRBV30 and TRBJ2-4 gives the full variable domain: SQTIHQWPATLVQPVGSPLSLECTVEGTSNPNLYWYRQAAGRGLQLLFYSVGIGQISSEVPQNLSASRPQDRQFILSSKKLLLSDSGFYLCAWSVMDGNIQYFGAGTRLSVL.

This rearrangement joins TRBV2 to TRBJ2-1; D is possibly TRBD2 (6 bases). V shed 6 bases and J shed 5 bases, with 17 bases lying between them. CDR3 size: 15 residues. Germline CDR1 SNHLY, CDR2 FYNNEI. In DNA form, the CDR3 reads TGTGCCAGCAGACCACGACTAGGGCTCAACAATGAGCAGTTCTTC. This codes for CASRPRLGLNNEQFF.

The rearrangement uses TRBV12-5 and TRBJ2-7; a weak D match, TRBD2 (6 bases). The CDR3 runs to 15 residues. Germline CDR1 LGHNT, CDR2 FRNRAP. V shed 3 bases and J shed 3 bases, with 15 bases lying between them. The CDR3 protein is CASGFGGGLGYEQYF. The CDR3 coding sequence is TGTGCTAGTGGTTTCGGGGGAGGCCTGGGCTACGAGCAGTACTTC.

The chain combines TRBV28 with TRBJ1-3; TRBD1 matches 7 bases. J gave up 1 base and V 5 bases, and 2 bases lay outside the gene matches. The CDR3 contains 14 residues. Germline V gene data show CDR1 as MDHEN and CDR2 as SYDVKM. The CDR3 is CASSVGQSGNTIYF. Written as DNA, the CDR3 is TGTGCCAGCAGTGTGGGACAGTCTGGAAACACCATATATTTT.

The chain is built from TRBV28 and TRBJ1-2; D unclear. This CDR3 comprises 15 residues. The germline gives CDR1 MDHEN, CDR2 SYDVKM. Trimming removed 6 bases at V and 1 base at J, with 15 bases between. The CDR3 here is CASSPGSKVNYGYTF. CDR3 in DNA: TGTGCCAGCAGCCCCGGTTCTAAGGTTAACTATGGCTACACCTTC.

The chain couples TRBV6-5 to TRBJ2-7; 10 positions match TRBD2. The germline gives CDR1 MNHEY, CDR2 SVGAGI. The CDR3 covers 15 residues. With 3 bases clipped from V and 3 bases from J, the junction kept 5 bases outside the gene matches. The CDR3 nucleotides are TGTGCCAGCAGTTATGAGTTAGCGGGGGGCTACGAGCAGTACTTC. Amino acid sequence: CASSYELAGGYEQYF.

The rearrangement links TRBV18 to TRBJ1-5; 8 bases are a match to TRBD1. The J segment lost 5 bases and the V segment lost 8 bases, leaving 20 bases of the junction unmatched. The CDR3 is 18 amino acids. The germline V gene has CDR1 KGHSH and CDR2 LQKENI. The CDR3 DNA sequence: TGTGCCAGCACGGCTGCCACAGGAGGACAGGGACTATATCAGCCCCAGCATTTT. It yields the protein CASTAATGGQGLYQPQHF.

The genes are TRBV28 and TRBJ1-5, with 8 bases aligning to TRBD1. The CDR3 sequence is 15 residues long. The J segment lost 4 bases and the V segment lost 2 bases, leaving 4 bases of the junction unmatched. Germline assignment: CDR1 MDHEN and CDR2 SYDVKM. The chain's CDR3 is CASSLQQGGNQPQHF. The CDR3 bases are TGTGCCAGCAGTTTACAACAGGGGGGGAATCAGCCCCAGCATTTT.

This chain uses TRBV29-1 with TRBJ1-1, with D unresolved. The V end lost 6 bases, the J end lost 2 bases, and 13 bases lay between the germline ends. Germline V gives CDR1 SQVTM, CDR2 ANQGSEA. The CDR3 length is 13 residues. The CDR3 DNA follows: TGCAGCGTGGGTCGCGGGCATAACACTGAAGCTTTCTTT. Amino acids: CSVGRGHNTEAFF.

The chain links TRBV7-3 to TRBJ2-7; D is perhaps TRBD2 (6 bases). The CDR3 is 14 amino acids. Germline V lookup: CDR1 SGHTA, CDR2 FQGTGA. Trimming pared 1 base from V and 3 bases from J, leaving 10 bases between. CDR3: CASSLMAGNYEQYF. The CDR3, as DNA: TGTGCCAGCAGCTTAATGGCGGGGAACTACGAGCAGTACTTC.

This clone was found a few times. CDR3 region: CAWSQGAHSNQPQHF. Written as DNA, the CDR3 is TGTGCCTGGAGCCAGGGGGCACATAGCAATCAGCCCCAGCATTTT. The V and J genes are TRBV30 and TRBJ1-5; the match to TRBD1 covers 8 bases. Germline lookup yields CDR1 GTSNPN and CDR2 SVGIG (reference sequence). The CDR3 consists of 15 residues. Unmatched junction bases numbered 4, after V lost 3 bases and J lost 0 bases.

The chain employs TRBV5-1 and TRBJ1-6, with D perhaps matching TRBD1 (5 bases). Looked up from germline, CDR1 is SGHRS and CDR2 is YFSETQ. The CDR3 runs 15 residues. Deletions cut 2 bases from V and 9 bases from J, with 15 bases between. In DNA, the CDR3 is TGCGCCAGCAGCTTAGAAGGGGCCGGGGGTTCACCCCTCCACTTT. It is translated as CASSLEGAGGSPLHF. Filled out from reference TRBV5-1 and TRBJ1-6, the complete variable domain reads KAGVTQTPRYLIKTRGQQVTLSCSPISGHRSVSWYQQTPGQGLQFLFEYFSETQRNKGNFPGRFSGRQFSNSRSEMNVSTLELGDSALYLCASSLEGAGGSPLHFGNGTRLTVT.

This sequence joins TRBV27 and TRBJ1-4, with D possibly being TRBD1 (5 bases). V was clipped by 5 bases and J by 2 bases, with 9 bases between them. CDR1 is MNHEY, CDR2 SMNVEV, per germline (reference sequence). The CDR3 totals 14 residues. The CDR3 sequence: CASSDGGTNEKLFF. The DNA of the CDR3 is TGTGCCAGCAGTGACGGGGGGACTAATGAAAAACTGTTTTTT.

This clone was seen a few times. The chain employs TRBV7-8 and TRBJ1-1; 7 bases agree with TRBD1. Per the germline V gene, CDR1 is SGHVS and CDR2 is FQNEAQ. The CDR3 spans 15 residues. The ends lost 5 bases at V and 4 bases at J; junction bases unmatched: 10. CDR3 residues: CASSLGDRAGTEAFF. The CDR3 DNA reads TGTGCCAGCAGCCTGGGGGACAGAGCGGGCACTGAAGCTTTCTTT.

V usage is TRBV7-5 and J usage is TRBJ2-7; TRBD1 is the table's D call and was not checked against the DNA. TRBV7-5 is classified as a pseudogene. The CDR3 has 15 amino acids. The CDR3 DNA follows: TGTGCCAGAAGCCTGGACAGACTGGCCTCCTACGAGCAGTACTTC. It specifies CARSLDRLASYEQYF.

The genes are TRBV10-3 and TRBJ2-2; 9 bases are a match to TRBD1. CDR1 is ENHRY, CDR2 SYGVKD, per germline. The CDR3 sequence is 16 residues long. Trimming cost V 0 bases and J 6 bases; bases outside gene matches: 5. CDR3 bases: TGTGCCATCAGTGAGTCGACGGGACAGGGTGCCGGGGAGCTGTTTTTT. Its protein is CAISESTGQGAGELFF.

The gene calls are TRBV30 and TRBJ1-6; TRBD1 matches 11 bases. Germline lookup yields CDR1 GTSNPN and CDR2 SVGIG (reference sequence). Trimming took 2 bases from V and 10 from J; bases not matched to a gene: 4. The CDR3 consists of 14 residues. The CDR3 loop reads CAWSPGQGDSPLHF. The CDR3 DNA reads as TGTGCCTGGAGTCCGGGACAGGGGGACTCACCCCTCCACTTT.

The rearrangement joins TRBV5-1 to TRBJ2-3, with TRBD1 identical over 7 bases. CDR1 and CDR2 from the germline V gene are SGHRS and YFSETQ. The CDR3 has 18 amino acids. V lost 1 base, J lost 1 base, and 12 bases stayed unmatched. DNA of the CDR3: TGCGCCAGCAGCTTGTCAGGGCGGGCAGGGGGAGGCACAGATACGCAGTATTTT. It specifies CASSLSGRAGGGTDTQYF.

The chain joins TRBV7-9 to TRBJ2-3; D tentatively fits TRBD1 or TRBD2 (6 bases each). Looked up from germline, CDR1 is SEHNR and CDR2 is FQNEAQ (reference sequence). The CDR3 is 14 amino acids. V lost 6 bases and J 0 bases, leaving 10 bases between the germline ends. The DNA for the CDR3 is TGTGCCAGCAGGGGGGCGGGGAGCACAGATACGCAGTATTTT. Translated, it gives CASRGAGSTDTQYF.